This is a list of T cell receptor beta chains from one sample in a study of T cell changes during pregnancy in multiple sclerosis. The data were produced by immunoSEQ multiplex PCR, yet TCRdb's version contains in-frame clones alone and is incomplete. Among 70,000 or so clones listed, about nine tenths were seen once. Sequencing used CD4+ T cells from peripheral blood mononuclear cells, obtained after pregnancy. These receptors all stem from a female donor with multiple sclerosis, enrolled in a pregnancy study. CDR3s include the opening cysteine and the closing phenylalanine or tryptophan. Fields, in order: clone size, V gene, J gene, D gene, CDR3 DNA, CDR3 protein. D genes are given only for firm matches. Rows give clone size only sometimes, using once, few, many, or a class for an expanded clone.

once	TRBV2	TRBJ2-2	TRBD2	TGTGCCAGCAGTGGAAACCGGGGGGTGGGCACCGGGGAGCTGTTTTTT	CASSGNRGVGTGELFF
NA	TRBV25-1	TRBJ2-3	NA	TGTGCCAGCAGTGCCACTAGTGCAGATACGCAGTATTTT	CASSATSADTQYF
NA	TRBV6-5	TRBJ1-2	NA	TGTGCCAGCAGTTCTACCGGGACAATCTATGGCTACACCTTC	CASSSTGTIYGYTF
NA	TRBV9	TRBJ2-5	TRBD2	TGTGCCAGCAGCGTAAATTCCGCGGGGGGGCGCGGAGAGACCCAGTACTTC	CASSVNSAGGRGETQYF
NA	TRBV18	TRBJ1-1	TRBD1	TGTGCCAGCTCACCCCGGACAGGGGAAATCACTGAAGCTTTCTTT	CASSPRTGEITEAFF
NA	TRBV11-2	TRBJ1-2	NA	TGTGCCAGCACCATAGACGTTTTTGGGGGCAGTGGCTACACCTTC	CASTIDVFGGSGYTF
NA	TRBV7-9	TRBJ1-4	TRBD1	TGTGCCAGCAGCCGAACGGGACAGGTTAATGAAAAACTGTTTTTT	CASSRTGQVNEKLFF
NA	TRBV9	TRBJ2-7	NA	TGTGCCAGCAGCCTAGGAGGCCTTCATCAGACCTACGAGCAGTACTTC	CASSLGGLHQTYEQYF
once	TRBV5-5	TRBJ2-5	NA	TGTGCCAGCAGCTCGAGGGAGACCCAGTACTTC	CASSSRETQYF
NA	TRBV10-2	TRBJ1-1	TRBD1	TGCGCCAGCAAACCTCGACAGGGCGGTGAAGCTTTCTTT	CASKPRQGGEAFF
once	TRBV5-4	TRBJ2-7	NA	TGTGCCAGCAGCTTGGTGCCCACAGGTCTCTCCTACGAGCAGTACTTC	CASSLVPTGLSYEQYF
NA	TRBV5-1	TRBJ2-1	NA	TGCGCCAGCAGCTTGGGCGGGACAGCTTACAATGAGCAGTTCTTC	CASSLGGTAYNEQFF
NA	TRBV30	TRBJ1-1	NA	TGTGCCTGGGTCGGATTTCCTAGAGGTGAAGCTTTCTTT	CAWVGFPRGEAFF
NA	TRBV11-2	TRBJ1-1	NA	TGTGCCAGCAGCTTAAATACAGGGAGTCAAGCTTTCTTT	CASSLNTGSQAFF
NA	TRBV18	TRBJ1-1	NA	TGTGCCAGCTCACCACAGGGGGGAGGGACTGAAGCTTTCTTT	CASSPQGGGTEAFF
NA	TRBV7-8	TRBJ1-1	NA	TGTGCCAGCAGCTTAGAGGCAGGCTACTCCACTGAAGCTTTCTTT	CASSLEAGYSTEAFF
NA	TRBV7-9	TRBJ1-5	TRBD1	TGTGCCAGCAGCCCCCCTGGGACAGGGAATCAGCCCCAGCATTTT	CASSPPGTGNQPQHF
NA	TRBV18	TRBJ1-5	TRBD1	TGTGCCAGCTCACAACAGGGGTTGTACAATCAGCCCCAGCATTTT	CASSQQGLYNQPQHF
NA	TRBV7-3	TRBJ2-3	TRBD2	TGTGCCAGCAGCTTAACTAGCGGGATCACAGATACGCAGTATTTT	CASSLTSGITDTQYF
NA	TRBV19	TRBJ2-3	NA	TGTGCCAGTAGTACTTTGACAGCCCCCACAGATACGCAGTATTTT	CASSTLTAPTDTQYF
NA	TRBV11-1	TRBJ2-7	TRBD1	TGTGCCAGCAGCTTAGGTGGGGACAGGCTGGAGCAGTACTTC	CASSLGGDRLEQYF
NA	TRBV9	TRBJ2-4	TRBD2	TGTGCCAGCAGCGTAGATCCGACTAGCGGTCCCAAAAACATTCAGTACTTC	CASSVDPTSGPKNIQYF
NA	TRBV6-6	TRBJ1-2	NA	TGTGCCAGCAGTTACGAGGGCAGCTATGGCTACACCTTC	CASSYEGSYGYTF
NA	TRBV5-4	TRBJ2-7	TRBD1	TGTGCCAGCAGCACGGACAGGGACGGCGAGCAGTACTTC	CASSTDRDGEQYF
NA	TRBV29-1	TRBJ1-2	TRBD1	TGCAGTGATTCCGGACAGGGCTATGGCTACACCTTC	CSDSGQGYGYTF
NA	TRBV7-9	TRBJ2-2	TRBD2	TGTGCCATCCCCATCCGACTAGCGGGAACGAACACCGGGGAGCTGTTTTTT	CAIPIRLAGTNTGELFF
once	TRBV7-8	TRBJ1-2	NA	TGTGCCAGCAGCTTAGCGCCCACAGGGCTCTATGGCTACACCTTC	CASSLAPTGLYGYTF
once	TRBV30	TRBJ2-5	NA	TGTGCCTGGAGTGAGAGCAGGGGAGAGACCCAGTACTTC	CAWSESRGETQYF
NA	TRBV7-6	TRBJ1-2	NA	TGTGCCAGCAGCCAAGGGGGACGAGGTAGCTATGGCTACACCTTC	CASSQGGRGSYGYTF
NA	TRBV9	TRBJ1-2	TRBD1	TGTGCCAGCAGCGTAACAGGGGGCGGCTACACCTTC	CASSVTGGGYTF
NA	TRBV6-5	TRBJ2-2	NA	TGTGCCAGCAGTTACCGGCCGGGACTGAGCACCGGGGAGCTGTTTTTT	CASSYRPGLSTGELFF
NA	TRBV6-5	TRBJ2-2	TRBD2	TGTGCCAGCAGTTACCTAGCGGGAGTTAGAAACGGGGAGCTGTTTTTT	CASSYLAGVRNGELFF
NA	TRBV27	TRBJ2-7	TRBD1	TGTGCCAGCAGTTTATCCGCCGGGACAGGGACCTCCTACGAGCAGTACTTC	CASSLSAGTGTSYEQYF
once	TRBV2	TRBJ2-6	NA	TGTGCCAGCAGTAAGACAGTCGGGGCCAACGTCCTGACTTTC	CASSKTVGANVLTF
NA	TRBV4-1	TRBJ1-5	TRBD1	TGCGCCAGCAGCCAAGATTTCCAGGGGGATTACTATAGCAATCAGCCCCAGCATTTT	CASSQDFQGDYYSNQPQHF
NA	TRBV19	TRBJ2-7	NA	TGTGCCAGTAGTGTGGACTATACAAGCTCCTACGAGCAGTACTTC	CASSVDYTSSYEQYF
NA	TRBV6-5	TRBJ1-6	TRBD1	TGTGCCAGCAGTTGGGGGGGACAGGGAAATTCACCCCTCCACTTT	CASSWGGQGNSPLHF
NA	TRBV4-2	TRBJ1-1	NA	TGTGCCAGCAGCCAAGTTACGGGGGGGGACACTGAAGCTTTCTTT	CASSQVTGGDTEAFF
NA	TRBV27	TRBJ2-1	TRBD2	TGTGCCAGCAGCCGCACCCCTTTAGCGGGAGGGGCCAATGAGCAGTTCTTC	CASSRTPLAGGANEQFF
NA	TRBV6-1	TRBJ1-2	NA	TGTGCCAGCAGTGAAGGCAGGCCGATTGGCTACACCTTC	CASSEGRPIGYTF
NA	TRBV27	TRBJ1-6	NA	TGTGCCAGCAGTTTAGGTCCTCAGGGGCTTTCACCCCTCCACTTT	CASSLGPQGLSPLHF
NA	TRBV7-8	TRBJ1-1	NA	TGTGCCAGCAGCCCCATGACAATGGACACTGAAGCTTTCTTT	CASSPMTMDTEAFF
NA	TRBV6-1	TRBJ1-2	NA	TGTGCCAGCAGTGGTCTACAGGGAACCTATGGCTACACCTTC	CASSGLQGTYGYTF